This T cell receptor beta chain is from a study of monozygotic twins with inflammatory bowel disease. CDR3 length equals 13 residues. The germline V gene has CDR1 MNHEY and CDR2 SVGEGT. Each CDR3 protein gets one entry in TCRdb, which reprocessed the 5' RACE reads and gives no DNA. This table holds approximately 400,000 distinct CDR3 sequences. This chain uses TRBV6-2 or TRBV6-3 with TRBJ2-7; without DNA, the TCRdb call of TRBD2 cannot be checked. Sequenced material: blood. The TCR was taken from a human donor with ulcerative colitis or Crohn's disease, or a healthy co-twin of an affected twin (not recorded which). CDR3 amino acids: CASKTSGSYEQYF.